The 30 T cell receptor beta chains given below trace back to one sample, sequenced in a study of human T cells and chemical hapten exposure. TCRdb analysed the RACE reads with MiXCR anew, one entry per CDR3 protein. The top ten clones hold around 5.8% of a sample with around 360,000 distinct CDR3 sequences, more than 5% of them seen once. As to time point: patch test 2, 6 weeks after DPC sensitization. Sample treatment: therapeutic diphenylcyclopropenone sensitization with weekly scalp DPC. Sequences were derived from whole blood, sampled in connection with sensitization to the hapten diphenylcyclopropenone (DPC). Receptors were obtained from a woman in her late teens or twenties with alopecia areata. Some clones in this sample may be carry-over from other donors' samples.

There are a few counts of this clonotype. The chain joins TRBV20-1 to TRBJ2-7, with D unresolved. Germline V CDR1 and CDR2: DFQATT, SNEGSKA (reference sequence). There are 12 residues in the CDR3. Trimming shortened V by 3 bases and J by 6 bases, and 12 bases separated the two germline ends. CDR3 DNA: TGCAGTGCTAGCAAGGGTACTTTCGAGCAGTACTTC. Its protein product is CSASKGTFEQYF.

The rearrangement joins TRBV10-3 to TRBJ1-2; TRBD1 agrees at 7 bases. After removal of 0 bases from V and 6 bases from J, the junction contained 7 bases not matched to a gene. CDR3 length: 15 residues. CDR1 is ENHRY, CDR2 SYGVKD, per germline. CDR3 in amino acids: CAISESSTGNNGYTF. CDR3 nucleotide sequence: TGTGCCATCAGTGAGTCGTCGACAGGGAATAATGGCTACACCTTC.

The chain is built from TRBV2 and TRBJ2-3; no firm D call. The CDR3 consists of 13 residues. CDR1 and CDR2 (germline): SNHLY, FYNNEI. The V and J ends lost 4 bases and 2 bases respectively, with 7 bases between them. The CDR3 spells CASSAGSTDTQYF. The CDR3 bases are TGTGCCAGCAGTGCCGGGTCCACAGATACGCAGTATTTT.

This clonotype was detected many times. The chain links TRBV5-5 to TRBJ2-1, with D unclear. This CDR3 is 12 amino acids long. Trimming took 0 bases from V and 10 from J, leaving 8 bases between them. Germline V lookup: CDR1 SGHKS, CDR2 YYEKEE (reference sequence). In DNA, the CDR3 is TGTGCCAGCAGCTTGGGGTATCGGGAGCAGTTCTTC. The encoded protein is CASSLGYREQFF.

J is TRBJ2-5 and V is TRBV28; 14 bases fit TRBD2. The CDR3 length is 18 residues. From germline, CDR1 is MDHEN and CDR2 SYDVKM. Trimming took 2 bases from V and 1 from J; bases not matched to a gene: 6. CDR3 in DNA: TGTGCCAGCAGTTTAGATCGACTAGCGGGGGGGACCCAAGAGACCCAGTACTTC. Protein product: CASSLDRLAGGTQETQYF.

This rearrangement joins TRBV21-1 to TRBJ2-7; the D segment call TRBD1 is taken from the table without a DNA check. TRBV21-1 is noted as a pseudogene. CDR3 length: 15 residues. Written as DNA, the CDR3 is TGTGCCAGAGTGACTAAGACAGGGGTGGCCTACGAGCAGTACTTC. This codes for CARVTKTGVAYEQYF.

Ten or more counts support this clonotype. This sequence joins TRBV2 and TRBJ1-2; D is unclear. The V gene's germline CDR1 is SNHLY and CDR2 FYNNEI. The CDR3 runs to 12 residues. V shed 4 bases and J shed 0 bases, with 3 bases lying between them. CDR3 DNA: TGTGCCAGCAGTGCGACTAACTATGGCTACACCTTC. Encoded protein: CASSATNYGYTF. Using reference TRBV2 and TRBJ1-2 for the parts outside the CDR3, the full variable domain is EPEVTQTPSHQVTQMGQEVILRCVPISNHLYFYWYRQILGQKVEFLVSFYNNEISEKSEIFDDQFSVERPDGSNFTLKIRSTKLEDSAMYFCASSATNYGYTFGSGTRLTVV.

At least ten counts were recorded for this clonotype. The chain has TRBV6-2 or TRBV6-3 and TRBJ1-5; D is perhaps TRBD1 (6 bases). V lost 6 bases, J lost 5 bases, and 17 bases lay in between. The CDR3 consists of 15 residues. Germline V gene lookup returns CDR1 MNHEY and CDR2 SVGEGT. The CDR3 sequence: CASSPWGQGYQPQHF. CDR3 in DNA: TGTGCCAGCAGCCCCTGGGGGCAGGGATATCAGCCCCAGCATTTT.

This clonotype was seen many times. The J gene is TRBJ1-5, the V gene TRBV24-1; 8 nucleotides agree with TRBD1. In germline, CDR1 is KGHDR, CDR2 SFDVKD. The CDR3 consists of 16 residues. Losses at the gene ends were 5 bases for V and 3 bases for J; bases not matched to a gene: 8. The CDR3 DNA is TGTGCCACCAGTGCCGAAGACAGGGGCCTCAATCAGCCCCAGCATTTT. Translated: CATSAEDRGLNQPQHF.

This clonotype was found a few times. The rearrangement links TRBV24-1 to TRBJ2-3, with D tentatively TRBD1 (6 bases). This CDR3 has 18 amino acids. Germline CDR1 KGHDR, CDR2 SFDVKD. V gave up 9 bases and J gave up 0 bases, with 24 bases separating them. The CDR3 coding sequence is TGTGCCACCGGCTCGACCCTGGACAGTCTCACTAGCACAGATACGCAGTATTTT. This sequence encodes CATGSTLDSLTSTDTQYF.

The chain couples TRBV5-5 to TRBJ2-5; no definite D call. Deletions cut 1 base from V and 2 bases from J, with 9 bases between. Germline lookup yields CDR1 SGHKS and CDR2 YYEKEE (reference sequence). The CDR3 totals 14 residues. CDR3 in amino acids: CASSLLANQETQYF. DNA of the CDR3: TGTGCCAGCAGCTTGCTCGCTAATCAAGAGACCCAGTACTTC. The full variable domain, with the rest looked up from reference TRBV5-5 and TRBJ2-5, is DAGVTQSPTHLIKTRGQQVTLRCSPISGHKSVSWYQQVLGQGPQFIFQYYEKEERGRGNFPDRFSARQFPNYSSELNVNALLLGDSALYLCASSLLANQETQYFGPGTRLLVL.

In this sample, this clonotype turned up once. The rearrangement joins TRBV29-1 to TRBJ2-3; D perhaps matches TRBD1 (7 bases). The V end was cut by 7 bases, the J end by 5 bases, with 19 bases between. Germline values: CDR1 SQVTM, CDR2 ANQGSEA. This CDR3 has 14 amino acids. CDR3 sequence (DNA): TGCAGCGGTGCGGGGACAGCCGTTCTAGATACGCAGTATTTT. Amino acids: CSGAGTAVLDTQYF.

This clonotype was counted only a few times. This CDR3 reads CATSRVASGVTRNEQFF. In nucleotides, the CDR3 is TGTGCCACCAGCAGAGTGGCTAGCGGGGTGACGCGCAATGAGCAGTTCTTC. V usage is TRBV15 and J usage is TRBJ2-1; 9 nucleotides line up with TRBD2. The germline V gene has CDR1 LNHNV and CDR2 YYDKDF (reference sequence). This CDR3 contains 17 residues. The V segment lost 1 base and the J segment 6 bases; nucleotides outside the gene matches: 10. Supplemented by reference TRBV15 and TRBJ2-1, the full variable domain reads DAMVIQNPRYQVTQFGKPVTLSCSQTLNHNVMYWYQQKSSQAPKLLFHYYDKDFNNEADTPDNFQSRRPNTSFCFLDIRSPGLGDTAMYLCATSRVASGVTRNEQFFGPGTRLTVL.

There are many counts of this clonotype. The chain links TRBV29-1 to TRBJ1-1; no firm D call. Germline assignment: CDR1 SQVTM and CDR2 ANQGSEA. The CDR3 is 12 residues long. The V end lost 4 bases, the J end lost 0 bases, and 6 bases lay between the germline ends. CDR3 sequence reads: CSVGPLNTEAFF. CDR3 sequence (DNA): TGCAGCGTTGGACCGCTGAACACTGAAGCTTTCTTT.

This clonotype was counted ten times or more. V gene TRBV7-2 combines with J gene TRBJ1-5, with D unresolved. There are 16 residues in the CDR3. Trimming removed 5 bases from V and 5 bases from J, with 19 bases in between. The germline CDR1 and CDR2 sequences are SGHTA and FQGNSA. CDR3 coding DNA: TGTGCCAGCAGCCCCTGGACCGGTTCGGCCGATCAGCCCCAGCATTTT. As protein: CASSPWTGSADQPQHF.

This clonotype has only a few counts. CDR3 nucleotide sequence: TGCGCCAGCGCCTGGGACAGTAGCTCCTACAATGAGCAGTTCTTC. This sequence encodes CASAWDSSSYNEQFF. This chain links TRBV5-1 with TRBJ2-1; 7 bases fit TRBD1. Per the germline V gene, CDR1 is SGHRS and CDR2 is YFSETQ. The CDR3 spans 15 residues. Unmatched junction bases numbered 7, after V lost 7 bases and J lost 0 bases.

This clonotype appeared many times. This chain links TRBV28 with TRBJ1-2; unclear D gene. Trimming removed 6 bases from V and 0 bases from J, with 11 bases in between. Germline values: CDR1 MDHEN, CDR2 SYDVKM. The CDR3 extends over 14 amino acids. The CDR3 DNA reads TGTGCCAGCAGGGCCGGCGGAGCTAACTATGGCTACACCTTC. The encoded protein is CASRAGGANYGYTF.

This chain connects TRBV6-5 to TRBJ1-4; 8 bases map to TRBD1. The CDR3 extends over 16 amino acids. The ends lost 4 bases at V and 8 bases at J; junction bases unmatched: 12. CDR1 is MNHEY, CDR2 SVGAGI, per germline. Here the CDR3 DNA reads TGTGCCAGCAGTTCGCCAGGGGGCTTGGAGGACGAAAAACTGTTTTTT. Residues: CASSSPGGLEDEKLFF.

About this clonotype: Being one base from a much bigger clone, this may be a read error. This chain joins TRBV20-1 and TRBJ1-6, with 8 bases matching TRBD1. CDR1 DFQATT and CDR2 SNEGSKA come from the germline V gene (reference sequence). This CDR3 is built from 14 residues. The CDR3 is CSASNRGWNSSLHF. The CDR3 bases are TGCAGTGCCTCTAACAGGGGGTGGAATTCATCCCTCCACTTT.

There are many counts of this clonotype. V is TRBV4-2 and J is TRBJ1-4; a possible D gene is TRBD1 (5 bases). The length of the CDR3 is 16 residues. Germline CDR1 reads LGHNA; CDR2 reads YNFKEQ. The V end was cut by 0 bases, the J end by 4 bases, with 12 bases between. The CDR3 here is CASSQDGAGRNEKLFF. The CDR3 DNA follows: TGTGCCAGCAGCCAAGATGGGGCAGGGCGTAATGAAAAACTGTTTTTT.

This clonotype appeared many times. The chain carries TRBV27 and TRBJ1-5; perhaps TRBD1 as D (6 bases). In germline, CDR1 is MNHEY, CDR2 SMNVEV (reference sequence). V was cut by 6 bases and J by 6 bases, with 12 bases left in between. The length of the CDR3 is 13 residues. DNA for the CDR3: TGTGCCAGCAGACCCTCAGGGGTTCAGCCCCAGCATTTT. Its translation is CASRPSGVQPQHF.

This clonotype was counted ten times or more. This rearrangement joins TRBV28 to TRBJ1-5, with 7 nucleotides matching TRBD1. Germline CDR1 and CDR2: MDHEN and SYDVKM. This CDR3 spans 14 amino acids. V gave up 5 bases and J gave up 2 bases; unmatched junction bases: 3. The CDR3: CASSAQGGNQPQHF. As DNA, the CDR3 is TGTGCCAGCAGTGCCCAGGGGGGCAATCAGCCCCAGCATTTT.

The sample holds a few counts of this clonotype. Here the CDR3 reads CASSFASGGDQFF. The CDR3 nucleotides read TGCGCCAGCAGCTTTGCTAGCGGGGGAGACCAGTTCTTC. The chain is built from TRBV5-1 and TRBJ2-1; 10 bases line up with TRBD2. V dropped 2 bases and J dropped 13; count of bases not matched to a gene: 6. The germline V gene encodes CDR1 SGHRS and CDR2 YFSETQ. The CDR3 length is 13 residues.

This clonotype occurred many times. The chain is built from TRBV6-5 and TRBJ1-6; D gene ambiguous. This CDR3 spans 12 amino acids. Per the germline V gene, CDR1 is MNHEY and CDR2 is SVGAGI. Trimming removed 5 bases at V and 9 bases at J, with 8 bases between. CDR3 loop: CASSPGGSPLHF. The CDR3 DNA reads as TGTGCCAGCAGTCCCGGAGGTTCACCCCTCCACTTT.

The chain uses TRBV7-3 and TRBJ2-2; TRBD1 matches at 10 bases. The germline CDR1 and CDR2 sequences are SGHTA and FQGTGA. Trimming took 2 bases from V and 4 from J; bases not matched to a gene: 7. This CDR3 spans 17 amino acids. The DNA for the CDR3 is TGTGCCAGCAGCTTACTCGGGGGACAGGGGTTCACCGGGGAGCTGTTTTTT. The encoded protein is CASSLLGGQGFTGELFF.

This clonotype was seen ten or more times. The chain links TRBV5-1 to TRBJ2-5; tentatively, D is TRBD1 or TRBD2 (5 bases each). CDR3 length: 14 amino acids. V lost 3 bases to trimming and J lost 4 bases, with 13 bases between them. Germline V gene lookup returns CDR1 SGHRS and CDR2 YFSETQ. The DNA of the CDR3 is TGCGCCAGCAGCTGGGGCAACGGAGGAGAGACCCAGTACTTC. Protein: CASSWGNGGETQYF.

This clonotype showed up just a few times. This chain joins TRBV27 and TRBJ1-6; D gene uncertain. V was pared by 5 bases and J by 0 bases, with 17 bases between. CDR1 and CDR2 from the germline V gene are MNHEY and SMNVEV (reference sequence). The CDR3 contains 18 residues. DNA for the CDR3: TGTGCCAGCAGTACTCGAGGTCCGACGAGCTCCTATAATTCACCCCTCCACTTT. This encodes CASSTRGPTSSYNSPLHF.

The V call is TRBV2, the J call TRBJ1-2; D might be TRBD1 (5 bases). With 7 bases removed from V and 5 bases from J, the gap between germline ends came to 8 bases. CDR1 and CDR2 (germline): SNHLY, FYNNEI. CDR3 length equals 11 residues. The CDR3, as DNA: TGTGCCAGCACCAGGGAATATGGCTACACCTTC. This sequence encodes CASTREYGYTF.

The table lists this clonotype with many counts. The chain employs TRBV6-2 or TRBV6-3 and TRBJ2-1; 11 nucleotides agree with TRBD2. Germline CDR1 is MNHEY and CDR2 is SVGEGT. V lost 2 bases to trimming and J lost 2 bases; unmatched junction nucleotides: 2. The length of the CDR3 is 16 residues. The CDR3 protein is CASSYPTSGAYNEQFF. CDR3 bases: TGTGCCAGCAGTTACCCGACTAGCGGGGCCTACAATGAGCAGTTCTTC.

The V and J genes are TRBV12-3 or TRBV12-4 and TRBJ1-1; 9 bases agree with TRBD1. The J segment lost 4 bases and the V segment lost 5 bases, leaving 5 bases of the junction unmatched. The CDR3 is made up of 14 amino acids. The CDR3 reads CASSEQGASTEAFF. In nucleotides, the CDR3 is TGTGCCAGCAGTGAACAGGGGGCCAGCACTGAAGCTTTCTTT.